The 26 T cell receptor beta chains below come from one sample, sequenced in a study of blood T cell repertoires in COVID-19. Using immunoSEQ multiplex PCR, the repertoire was profiled, and TCRdb retains in-frame clones only, with some absent. The data hold roughly 200,000 clones, with around 89% observed a single time. The sequenced sample was peripheral blood. The receptors stem from a man aged 50-60 years with acute or convalescent COVID-19.

This rearrangement joins TRBV27 to TRBJ2-7; 8 positions match TRBD2. The CDR3 has 18 residues. Unmatched junction bases numbered 20, after V lost 7 bases and J lost 3 bases. Looked up from germline, CDR1 is MNHEY and CDR2 is SMNVEV (reference sequence). The CDR3 protein is CASTKGASGLGAGYEQYF. CDR3 DNA sequence: TGTGCCAGCACCAAGGGCGCTAGCGGGCTAGGAGCGGGCTACGAGCAGTACTTC.

This chain links TRBV3-1 (or the pseudogene TRBV3-2) with TRBJ2-7, with TRBD1 identical over 8 bases. Trimming at V came to 0 bases and at J to 0 bases, leaving 13 bases not matched to a gene. Germline lookup yields CDR1 LGHDT and CDR2 YNNKEL (reference sequence). The CDR3 is 19 amino acids. The CDR3 sequence is CASSQEIPAGTGNSYEQYF. The CDR3 coding sequence is TGTGCCAGCAGCCAAGAAATTCCCGCCGGGACAGGAAACTCCTACGAGCAGTACTTC.

The V call is TRBV9, the J call TRBJ2-3; 8 positions agree with TRBD1. After removal of 4 bases from V and 2 bases from J, the junction contained 18 bases not matched to a gene. The CDR3 extends over 19 amino acids. Germline values: CDR1 SGDLS, CDR2 YYNGEE. This chain's CDR3 is CASSTPPWVAGGLTDTQYF. The CDR3 DNA sequence: TGTGCCAGCAGCACCCCCCCATGGGTGGCAGGGGGCCTCACAGATACGCAGTATTTT.

This chain connects TRBV6-5 to TRBJ2-1; 9 bases align to TRBD1. The CDR3 is made up of 13 amino acids. V lost 8 bases, J lost 6 bases, and 5 bases stayed unmatched. CDR1 is MNHEY and CDR2 is SVGAGI in the germline V gene. CDR3 residues: CASRQGGSNEQFF. In DNA form, the CDR3 reads TGTGCCAGCCGACAGGGGGGAAGCAATGAGCAGTTCTTC.

The rearrangement joins TRBV5-1 to TRBJ2-7; no firm D call. V shed 0 bases and J shed 3 bases, with 10 bases lying between them. Germline loops: CDR1 SGHRS, CDR2 YFSETQ. This CDR3 spans 14 amino acids. CDR3 residues: CASSLAGGNYEQYF. The CDR3, as DNA: TGCGCCAGCAGCTTGGCCGGCGGAAACTACGAGCAGTACTTC.

The chain employs TRBV27 and TRBJ2-5; the D gene is possibly TRBD1 (5 bases). Looked up from germline, CDR1 is MNHEY and CDR2 is SMNVEV (reference sequence). V gave up 4 bases and J gave up 1 base, with 10 bases separating them. This CDR3 region has 14 residues. CDR3 nucleotide sequence: TGTGCCAGCAGTTCTCAGGGCGCCCAAGAGACCCAGTACTTC. Translation: CASSSQGAQETQYF.

The CDR3 sequence is CASSVAQGYSGNTIYF. CDR3 DNA: TGTGCCAGCAGCGTGGCTCAGGGTTACTCTGGAAACACCATATATTTT. The chain uses TRBV11-2 and TRBJ1-3, with D possibly being TRBD1 (5 bases). V was shortened by 5 bases and J by 0 bases, with 14 bases between the two germline ends. CDR3 length: 16 amino acids. Germline assignment: CDR1 SGHAT and CDR2 FQNNGV.

The V gene is TRBV3-1 (or the pseudogene TRBV3-2), the J gene TRBJ2-5, with D uncertain. The length of the CDR3 is 15 residues. CDR1 is LGHDT, CDR2 YNNKEL, per germline (reference sequence). Trimming left V 0 bases short and J 5 bases short, with 13 bases between. The CDR3 region is CASSQELGGAETQYF. The CDR3 DNA sequence: TGTGCCAGCAGCCAAGAACTTGGCGGAGCCGAGACCCAGTACTTC.

The chain carries TRBV19 and TRBJ2-2; weak D call: TRBD1 (6 bases). Germline CDR1 reads LNHDA; CDR2 reads SQIVND (reference sequence). The CDR3 spans 13 residues. The CDR3 sequence is CATDSPNTGELFF. As DNA, the CDR3 is TGTGCGACGGACAGCCCGAACACCGGGGAGCTGTTTTTT.

The chain combines TRBV2 with TRBJ2-5; 15 bases align to TRBD2. Germline CDR1 is SNHLY and CDR2 is FYNNEI. This CDR3 comprises 16 residues. V gave up 3 bases and J gave up 2 bases; unmatched junction bases: 1. The CDR3 sequence: CASSEGTSGRQETQYF. The CDR3 DNA follows: TGTGCCAGCAGTGAGGGGACTAGCGGGAGGCAAGAGACCCAGTACTTC.

The chain joins TRBV28 to TRBJ1-1, with 7 bases that match TRBD1. The ends lost 5 bases at V and 0 bases at J; junction bases unmatched: 3. CDR1 and CDR2 from the germline V gene are MDHEN and SYDVKM. CDR3 size: 14 residues. CDR3 residues: CASSKGQMNTEAFF. The CDR3 DNA reads TGTGCCAGCAGTAAGGGACAGATGAACACTGAAGCTTTCTTT.

The chain carries TRBV18 and TRBJ1-1; maybe TRBD1 (5 bases). The germline CDR1 and CDR2 sequences are KGHSH and LQKENI. V was shortened by 3 bases and J by 3 bases, with 8 bases between the two germline ends. The CDR3 is 13 amino acids. The DNA of the CDR3 is TGTGCCAGCTCACCGGGGGAGGACACTGAAGCTTTCTTT. Translation: CASSPGEDTEAFF.

The rearrangement links TRBV4-1 to TRBJ1-5; 9 positions agree with TRBD1. CDR3 length equals 17 residues. The germline gives CDR1 MGHRA, CDR2 YSYEKL. Trimming cost V 4 bases and J 5 bases; bases outside gene matches: 12. CDR3 nucleotides: TGCGCCAGCAGCCTGGAAGGGGACAGGGCGTACGATCAGCCCCAGCATTTT. This translates into CASSLEGDRAYDQPQHF.

J is TRBJ2-2 and V is TRBV6-5; 7 nucleotides line up with TRBD2. Germline values: CDR1 MNHEY, CDR2 SVGAGI. The trim removed 2 bases at V and 8 bases at J, leaving 11 bases unmatched. The CDR3 spans 16 residues. CDR3 nucleotides: TGTGCCAGCAGTTACGAGGCGGGAGCGAGGGTAGGGGAGCTGTTTTTT. This encodes CASSYEAGARVGELFF.

The chain is built from TRBV11-2 and TRBJ2-1; maybe TRBD2 (5 bases). The CDR3 totals 16 residues. Germline CDR1 and CDR2: SGHAT and FQNNGV. Trimming took off 5 bases at V and 0 bases at J, with 14 bases between the two ends. CDR3 sequence reads: CASSQREMSSYNEQFF. CDR3 DNA: TGTGCCAGCAGCCAACGGGAAATGAGCTCCTACAATGAGCAGTTCTTC.

This sequence joins TRBV5-6 and TRBJ1-1, with D perhaps matching TRBD1 (6 bases). CDR1 and CDR2 from the germline V gene are SGHDT and YYEEEE. The CDR3 runs 14 residues. With 4 bases removed from V and 0 bases from J, the gap between germline ends came to 10 bases. The CDR3 nucleotides read TGTGCCAGCAGCAGGACAGACTTGAACACTGAAGCTTTCTTT. Translation gives CASSRTDLNTEAFF.

The DNA for the CDR3 is TGTGCCACCAGTGATTCCGGCAGGATACCTATCGCAGATACGCAGTATTTT. Translation: CATSDSGRIPIADTQYF. The chain has TRBV24-1 and TRBJ2-3, with D uncertain. Trimming removed 2 bases from V and 4 bases from J, with 18 bases in between. CDR1 and CDR2 from the germline V gene are KGHDR and SFDVKD. There are 17 residues in the CDR3.

The gene calls are TRBV6-5 and TRBJ2-4, with D possibly TRBD2 on 6 matching bases. CDR3 length: 14 amino acids. V lost 7 bases to trimming and J lost 7 bases, with 17 bases between them. Germline CDR1 and CDR2: MNHEY and SVGAGI. CDR3 in DNA: TGTGCCAGCACACTGGCTACCGGGAGTAACATTCAGTACTTC. Encoded protein: CASTLATGSNIQYF.

J is TRBJ2-7 and V is TRBV24-1; D may be TRBD2 (6 bases). CDR3 length: 14 residues. Germline CDR1 and CDR2: KGHDR and SFDVKD. V was shortened by 5 bases and J by 2 bases, with 12 bases between the two germline ends. The CDR3 spells CATSAGTDTYEQYF. DNA of the CDR3: TGTGCCACCAGTGCCGGGACTGACACCTACGAGCAGTACTTC.

This chain links TRBV7-2 with TRBJ2-1, with 8 nucleotides matching TRBD2. Losses at the gene ends were 2 bases for V and 7 bases for J; bases not matched to a gene: 7. The CDR3 extends over 15 amino acids. The V gene's germline CDR1 is SGHTA and CDR2 FQGNSA. CDR3 amino acids: CASSLYSGMNNEQFF. The CDR3 DNA reads TGTGCCAGCAGCTTATATAGCGGGATGAATAATGAGCAGTTCTTC.

This sequence joins TRBV18 and TRBJ2-3; D is possibly TRBD1 (6 bases). V was shortened by 5 bases and J by 2 bases, with 20 bases between the two germline ends. CDR3 length: 17 amino acids. Per germline, CDR1 KGHSH and CDR2 LQKENI. CDR3 sequence: CASSSPPRRDNTDTQYF. DNA of the CDR3: TGTGCCAGCTCATCCCCTCCCCGACGGGACAACACAGATACGCAGTATTTT.

The V gene is TRBV7-3, the J gene TRBJ2-3, with a tentative D call TRBD2 (7 bases). Trimming took 8 bases from V and 4 from J, leaving 19 bases between them. Germline-derived CDR1 and CDR2 are SGHTA and FQGTGA. The CDR3 extends over 15 amino acids. The CDR3 sequence: CASGGGGSFADTQYF. CDR3 coding DNA: TGTGCCAGCGGTGGGGGCGGGAGTTTCGCAGATACGCAGTATTTT.

The chain carries TRBV7-2 and TRBJ2-3; TRBD2 aligns across 12 bases. The CDR3 is made up of 16 amino acids. From germline, CDR1 is SGHTA and CDR2 FQGNSA. V dropped 5 bases and J dropped 4; count of bases not matched to a gene: 7. CDR3 amino acids: CASSLTSGREADTQYF. In nucleotides, the CDR3 is TGTGCCAGCAGCCTGACTAGCGGGAGAGAGGCAGATACGCAGTATTTT. The variable domain in full, completed from reference TRBV7-2 and TRBJ2-3, reads GAGVSQSPSNKVTEKGKDVELRCDPISGHTALYWYRQSLGQGLEFLIYFQGNSAPDKSGLPSDRFSAERTGGSVSTLTIQRTQQEDSAVYLCASSLTSGREADTQYFGPGTRLTVL.

V is TRBV27 and J is TRBJ2-7, with TRBD1 as a possible D gene (5 bases). The V gene lost 2 bases and the J gene lost 2 bases, with 13 bases spanning the gap. The CDR3 loop spans 15 amino acids. Per germline, CDR1 MNHEY and CDR2 SMNVEV (reference sequence). In DNA form, the CDR3 reads TGTGCCAGCAGTTTAAGGGGCAGGCCACCCTACGAGCAGTACTTC. Amino acids: CASSLRGRPPYEQYF.

The chain employs TRBV19 and TRBJ1-5; no definite D call. CDR1 and CDR2 (germline): LNHDA, SQIVND (reference sequence). The CDR3 extends over 12 amino acids. Trimming took off 7 bases at V and 4 bases at J, with 8 bases between the two ends. CDR3 in DNA: TGTGCCAGTACCTCGGGGAATCAGCCCCAGCATTTT. It encodes CASTSGNQPQHF. Looking up the rest from reference TRBV19 and TRBJ1-5 gives the full variable domain: DGGITQSPKYLFRKEGQNVTLSCEQNLNHDAMYWYRQDPGQGLRLIYYSQIVNDFQKGDIAEGYSVSREKKESFPLTVTSAQKNPTAFYLCASTSGNQPQHFGDGTRLSIL.

The chain has TRBV4-1 and TRBJ2-2, with 12 bases matching TRBD2. This CDR3 is 19 amino acids long. Germline V CDR1 and CDR2: MGHRA, YSYEKL. Trimming cost V 4 bases and J 0 bases; bases outside gene matches: 9. The CDR3 DNA reads TGCGCCAGCAGCCTCCGACTAGCGGGAGACTGGGCGAACACCGGGGAGCTGTTTTTT. This codes for CASSLRLAGDWANTGELFF.